These 3 T cell receptor beta chains were all obtained from the same sample, sequenced in a study of blood T cell repertoires in COVID-19. Data came from immunoSEQ multiplex PCR; TCRdb stores just in-frame clones and leaves some out. Found here are 230,000 or so clones, about four fifths of them singletons; the top ten hold more than 3%. Sequenced sample: PBMCs or T cells enriched from blood (not recorded which). These receptors all come from a man aged 50-60 years who had recovered from COVID-19.

V gene TRBV6-2 or TRBV6-3 combines with J gene TRBJ2-1; TRBD2 agrees at 13 bases. The V gene's germline CDR1 is MNHEY and CDR2 SVGEGT. This CDR3 is 16 amino acids long. J was trimmed by 7 bases and V by 2 bases; bases with no gene match: 5. In DNA form, the CDR3 reads TGTGCCAGCAGTTACCCATTGACTAGCGGGAGGAATGAGCAGTTCTTC. This sequence encodes CASSYPLTSGRNEQFF.

The V call is TRBV3-1 (or the pseudogene TRBV3-2), the J call TRBJ1-2, with TRBD1 matching over 8 bases. With V trimmed by 1 base and J by 5 bases, 9 bases remained unmatched. From germline, CDR1 is LGHDT and CDR2 YNNKEL (reference sequence). The CDR3 has 16 residues. CDR3 sequence (DNA): TGTGCCAGCAGCCAAGTTGCGGGCAGGGGGCATTATGGCTACACCTTC. This translates into CASSQVAGRGHYGYTF.

The CDR3 DNA follows: TGCGCCAGCAGCCTTCCGAGAGGAGCTAGCACAGATACGCAGTATTTT. Translated, it gives CASSLPRGASTDTQYF. V usage is TRBV5-1 and J usage is TRBJ2-3; no clear D. Trimming pared 4 bases from V and 0 bases from J, leaving 15 bases between. In germline, CDR1 is SGHRS, CDR2 YFSETQ. This CDR3 is built from 16 residues. The full variable domain, its missing parts supplied by reference TRBV5-1 and TRBJ2-3, is KAGVTQTPRYLIKTRGQQVTLSCSPISGHRSVSWYQQTPGQGLQFLFEYFSETQRNKGNFPGRFSGRQFSNSRSEMNVSTLELGDSALYLCASSLPRGASTDTQYFGPGTRLTVL.